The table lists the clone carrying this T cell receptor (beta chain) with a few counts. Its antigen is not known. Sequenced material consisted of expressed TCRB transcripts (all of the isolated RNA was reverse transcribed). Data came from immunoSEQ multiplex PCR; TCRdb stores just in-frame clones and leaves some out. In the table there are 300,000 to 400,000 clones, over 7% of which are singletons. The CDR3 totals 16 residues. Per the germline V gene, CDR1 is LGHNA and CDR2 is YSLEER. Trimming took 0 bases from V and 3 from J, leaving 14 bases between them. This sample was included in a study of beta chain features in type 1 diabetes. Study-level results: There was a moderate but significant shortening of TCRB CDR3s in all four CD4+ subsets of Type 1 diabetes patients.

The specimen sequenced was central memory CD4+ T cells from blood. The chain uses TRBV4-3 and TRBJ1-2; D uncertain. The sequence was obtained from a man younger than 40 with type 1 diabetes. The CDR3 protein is CASSQDNRGHYYGYTF. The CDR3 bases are TGCGCCAGCAGCCAAGATAATAGAGGCCATTACTATGGCTACACCTTC.